A single sample gave rise to the 19 T cell receptor beta chains below, sequenced in a study of shared clonotypes between healthy human individuals. Selected positively for CCR7 and CD45RO-negative, naive CD8 cells excluded terminally differentiated effector memory CD45RA+ cells. Clones were read by immunoSEQ multiplex PCR, and TCRdb kept only the in-frame ones, dropping some. This sample has roughly 2,000,000 clones, with roughly 93% found just once. The material sequenced was naive CD8+ T cells from PBMCs. These TCRs come from a man younger than 30 in good health. Some clones in this sample may be carry-over from other donors' samples.

The V call is TRBV10-1, the J call TRBJ2-1, with a weak D call TRBD2 (5 bases). This CDR3 is built from 14 residues. The germline V and J ends were trimmed by 6 bases and 7 bases, with 16 bases remaining between them. The germline gives CDR1 WNHNN, CDR2 SYGVQD (reference sequence). The CDR3 nucleotides are TGCGCCAGCAGCACGGACTTCCTAAGTAATGAGCAGTTCTTC. Protein product: CASSTDFLSNEQFF.

The V and J genes are TRBV9 and TRBJ2-7; D is uncertain. This CDR3 has 13 amino acids. The ends were cut back, 3 bases at V and 2 bases at J, with 9 bases in the middle. Per the germline V gene, CDR1 is SGDLS and CDR2 is YYNGEE. The CDR3 here is CASSAPLTYEQYF. CDR3 DNA: TGTGCCAGCAGCGCTCCGCTTACCTACGAGCAGTACTTC. Drawing the rest from reference TRBV9 and TRBJ2-7, the complete variable domain is DSGVTQTPKHLITATGQRVTLRCSPRSGDLSVYWYQQSLDQGLQFLIQYYNGEERAKGNILERFSAQQFPDLHSELNLSSLELGDSALYFCASSAPLTYEQYFGPGTRLTVT.

About this clone itself: A read error may account for a junction end that differs from germline. The V and J genes are TRBV7-9 and TRBJ2-5, with D unresolved. The CDR3 totals 15 residues. CDR1 SEHNR and CDR2 FQNEAQ come from the germline V gene (reference sequence). CDR3 sequence reads: CASSSPYTVQGTQYF. CDR3 DNA: TGTGCCAGCAGCTCACCCTATACTGTACAAGGGACCCAGTACTTC.

V and J are TRBV7-9 and TRBJ2-7; TRBD2 matches at 7 bases. CDR1 and CDR2 (germline): SEHNR, FQNEAQ (reference sequence). The junction had 9 bases not matched to a gene; V was cut back by 5 bases and J by 5 bases. The length of the CDR3 is 14 residues. This CDR3 reads CASSSGGSPHEQYF. The CDR3 DNA reads TGTGCCAGCAGCAGCGGCGGGAGCCCCCACGAGCAGTACTTC.

The V call is TRBV28, the J call TRBJ2-7; D gene unclear. The germline CDR1 and CDR2 sequences are MDHEN and SYDVKM. The CDR3 is 15 residues long. Trimming removed 6 bases from V and 0 bases from J, with 15 bases in between. CDR3 DNA: TGTGCCAGCAGCAAGGATAGGGCTTCCTCCTACGAGCAGTACTTC. It is translated as CASSKDRASSYEQYF.

This clone has a handful of counts. This sequence joins TRBV6-5 and TRBJ1-1, with TRBD1 as a possible D gene (6 bases). V lost 6 bases and J lost 3, with 11 bases in between. Germline V lookup: CDR1 MNHEY, CDR2 SVGAGI. The CDR3 consists of 13 residues. The CDR3 here is CASSHRADTEAFF. For the CDR3, the DNA is TGTGCCAGCAGCCACAGGGCCGACACTGAAGCTTTCTTT.

V gene TRBV5-1 combines with J gene TRBJ2-3, with TRBD2 identical over 8 bases. J lost 2 bases, V lost 0 bases, and 2 bases had no gene match. The CDR3 contains 15 residues. CDR1 SGHRS and CDR2 YFSETQ come from the germline V gene. The CDR3 sequence: CASSLVSGNTDTQYF. DNA of the CDR3: TGCGCCAGCAGCTTGGTTAGCGGGAACACAGATACGCAGTATTTT.

The chain joins TRBV5-6 to TRBJ2-6, with no clear D. Per the germline V gene, CDR1 is SGHDT and CDR2 is YYEEEE. V lost 0 bases, J lost 0 bases, and 13 bases lay in between. The length of the CDR3 is 18 residues. The CDR3 bases are TGTGCCAGCAGCTTGGCACGGGTTCACTACTCTGGGGCCAACGTCCTGACTTTC. Translation: CASSLARVHYSGANVLTF.

The V call is TRBV4-1, the J call TRBJ2-5, with TRBD2 as a possible D gene (6 bases). Germline V lookup: CDR1 MGHRA, CDR2 YSYEKL. Deletions cut 0 bases from V and 0 bases from J, with 17 bases between. This CDR3 region has 18 residues. CDR3 residues: CASSQDRGGLAYQETQYF. The CDR3 DNA is TGCGCCAGCAGCCAAGATCGAGGCGGCCTAGCGTACCAAGAGACCCAGTACTTC.

This chain joins TRBV11-2 and TRBJ1-1; possibly TRBD1 for D (6 bases). V was cut by 6 bases and J by 1 base, with 18 bases left in between. In germline, CDR1 is SGHAT, CDR2 FQNNGV. This CDR3 is built from 16 residues. The CDR3 DNA reads TGTGCCAGCAGTAAAAGAAACAGGGAGCAGAACACTGAAGCTTTCTTT. Its translation is CASSKRNREQNTEAFF.

Notes on this clone: In the same sample, other DNA sequences code for this CDR3. V is TRBV19 and J is TRBJ2-7; 8 bases line up with TRBD1. Germline V gives CDR1 LNHDA, CDR2 SQIVND (reference sequence). J gave up 2 bases and V 5 bases, and 5 bases lay outside the gene matches. The CDR3 runs to 14 residues. CDR3 nucleotide sequence: TGTGCCAGTAGTGTGACAGGGGAGACCTACGAGCAGTACTTC. This translates into CASSVTGETYEQYF.

The chain employs TRBV7-9 and TRBJ2-3; D possibly corresponds to TRBD2 (6 bases). Germline V lookup: CDR1 SEHNR, CDR2 FQNEAQ (reference sequence). Trimming took 5 bases from V and 14 from J, leaving 26 bases between them. The CDR3 runs to 15 residues. CDR3 nucleotide sequence: TGTGCCAGCAGCCCTAAAACCGGGCTCCGGGAGCGGGTGTATTTT. It encodes CASSPKTGLRERVYF. Full variable domain (missing parts from reference TRBV7-9 and TRBJ2-3): DTGVSQNPRHKITKRGQNVTFRCDPISEHNRLYWYRQTLGQGPEFLTYFQNEAQLEKSRLLSDRFSAERPKGSFSTLEIQRTEQGDSAMYLCASSPKTGLRERVYFGPGTRLTVL.

This clone has a single count. The chain is built from TRBV9 and TRBJ2-3; 10 bases are shared with TRBD2. With 4 bases clipped from V and 5 bases from J, the junction kept 4 bases outside the gene matches. Germline values: CDR1 SGDLS, CDR2 YYNGEE. There are 14 residues in the CDR3. The CDR3: CASSLAGAVDTQYF. The CDR3 region has the DNA TGTGCCAGCAGCCTAGCGGGAGCTGTAGATACGCAGTATTTT.

The chain is built from TRBV5-6 and TRBJ2-1, with 7 nucleotides matching TRBD2. The germline V gene encodes CDR1 SGHDT and CDR2 YYEEEE. After removal of 0 bases from V and 7 bases from J, the junction contained 13 bases not matched to a gene. CDR3 size: 17 residues. CDR3 residues: CASSLVSPTSRGNEQFF. As DNA, the CDR3 is TGTGCCAGCAGCTTGGTTTCCCCGACTAGCCGCGGAAATGAGCAGTTCTTC.

The V gene is TRBV4-3, the J gene TRBJ2-5; no definite D call. The CDR3 contains 15 residues. Germline V gene lookup returns CDR1 LGHNA and CDR2 YSLEER. V was shortened by 2 bases and J by 5 bases, with 15 bases between the two germline ends. The CDR3 here is CASSQHTLGLETQYF. The CDR3 region has the DNA TGCGCCAGCAGCCAACACACACTTGGATTGGAGACCCAGTACTTC.

This chain uses TRBV6-1 with TRBJ2-7, with TRBD1 identical over 8 bases. The germline CDR1 and CDR2 sequences are MNHNS and SASEGT. The trim removed 2 bases at V and 6 bases at J, leaving 18 bases unmatched. This CDR3 has 18 amino acids. Written as DNA, the CDR3 is TGTGCCAGCAGTGAAAGATATTGGGTGGACAGGGAGGTCTGCGAGCAGTACTTC. It codes for CASSERYWVDREVCEQYF.

The chain is built from TRBV7-8 and TRBJ1-4; D unresolved. The length of the CDR3 is 12 residues. CDR1 SGHVS and CDR2 FQNEAQ come from the germline V gene. The V and J ends lost 4 bases and 8 bases respectively, with 8 bases between them. CDR3 amino acids: CASSYLGEKLFF. CDR3 nucleotide sequence: TGTGCCAGCAGCTATCTTGGGGAAAAACTGTTTTTT.

This sequence joins TRBV6-1 and TRBJ2-5, with 8 nucleotides matching TRBD2. This CDR3 contains 15 residues. CDR1 is MNHNS and CDR2 is SASEGT in the germline V gene. The trim removed 6 bases at V and 1 base at J, leaving 7 bases unmatched. The CDR3 sequence is CASSRNAGGQETQYF. CDR3 coding DNA: TGTGCCAGCAGCAGAAACGCGGGGGGCCAAGAGACCCAGTACTTC.

The rearrangement links TRBV6-1 to TRBJ1-1, with 11 positions matching TRBD1. Germline V gene sequence: CDR1 MNHNS, CDR2 SASEGT. Trimming cost V 1 base and J 3 bases; bases outside gene matches: 4. The CDR3 length is 16 residues. CDR3 loop: CASSEGTGGVDTEAFF. Here the CDR3 DNA reads TGTGCCAGCAGTGAAGGGACAGGGGGCGTCGACACTGAAGCTTTCTTT.